These T cell receptor beta chains were read from a single sample in a study of control samples from healthy donors and cancer patients. Repertoires were generated with immunoSEQ multiplex PCR, while TCRdb's copy carries only in-frame clones and drops some. The sample lists roughly 88,000 clones; 70% to 90% were seen once. The source material was blood. These receptors all come from a man aged 25 to 45 in good health. The CDR3 runs from the conserved cysteine through the conserved F or W. D genes are given only for firm matches. Rows may omit the clone size; those that give it use once, few, many or a size class.

TGTGCCAGCATCGGGACATTGGACCCCTACGAGCAGTACTTC	CASIGTLDPYEQYF	-	TRBJ2-7	-	TRBV2
TGCGCCAGCAGCTTCGGGGCGGACTATGGCTACACCTTC	CASSFGADYGYTF	-	TRBJ1-2	-	TRBV5-1
TGTGCCAGCAGTTACGCGGGACAACAATTGAACACTGAAGCTTTCTTT	CASSYAGQQLNTEAFF	-	TRBJ1-1	-	TRBV6-5
TGTGCCAGCAGCTTACAGGGGGGGACCGGGGAGCTGTTTTTT	CASSLQGGTGELFF	once	TRBJ2-2	-	TRBV5-4
TGTGCCAGCAGCTTAGGGCAGGGATGGATGAACACTGAAGCTTTCTTT	CASSLGQGWMNTEAFF	-	TRBJ1-1	-	TRBV7-9
TGCGCCAGCATCCCAGCAGGCGGGGAGACCCAGTACTTC	CASIPAGGETQYF	-	TRBJ2-5	-	TRBV5-1
TGTGCCAGCAGCTTGGACCCAGGTAGCAATCAGCCCCAGCATTTT	CASSLDPGSNQPQHF	few	TRBJ1-5	-	TRBV5-4
TGTGCCAGTAGTCTAGGACAGGGGACGGGTCAGCCCCAGCATTTT	CASSLGQGTGQPQHF	-	TRBJ1-5	TRBD1	TRBV19
TGTGCCAGCAGCGCCCCACCGAACACTGAAGCTTTCTTT	CASSAPPNTEAFF	-	TRBJ1-1	-	TRBV28
TGTGCCAGCAGCTCACAGGGAGATACGCAGTATTTT	CASSSQGDTQYF	-	TRBJ2-3	-	TRBV7-2
TGTGCCAGTAGTATAGGGCAGGGGTACGGCTACACCTTC	CASSIGQGYGYTF	-	TRBJ1-2	-	TRBV19
TGTGCCAGCAGCTTGGGGGGTGGCGGAACGCACGAGCAGTACTTC	CASSLGGGGTHEQYF	-	TRBJ2-7	-	TRBV5-4
TGTGCCAGCAGAGGACAGTACTATTCACCCCTCCACTTT	CASRGQYYSPLHF	-	TRBJ1-6	-	TRBV6-5
TGTGCCAGCAACGAACAGGGCGTTTTCCCCTACGAGCAGTACTTC	CASNEQGVFPYEQYF	-	TRBJ2-7	-	TRBV6-4
TGTGCCAGCAGTTACCCCGCTAGTCGCGGCTACACCTTC	CASSYPASRGYTF	-	TRBJ1-2	-	TRBV6-6
TGCAGCGTTCGGAAGGGAATGAACACTGAAGCTTTCTTT	CSVRKGMNTEAFF	few	TRBJ1-1	-	TRBV29-1
TGTGCCAGCAGCTTGTGGCAGGGGGCGTACACCGGGGAGCTGTTTTTT	CASSLWQGAYTGELFF	-	TRBJ2-2	TRBD1	TRBV5-6
TGTGCCAGCAGTTACTACGGCAATCAGCCCCAGCATTTT	CASSYYGNQPQHF	-	TRBJ1-5	-	TRBV6-6
TGCGCCAGCAGCCTTGGCGCTGGTCAGCCCCAGCATTTT	CASSLGAGQPQHF	-	TRBJ1-5	-	TRBV5-1
TGTGCCAGCAGTGACTCAGCGGGGACAGATACGCAGTATTTT	CASSDSAGTDTQYF	few	TRBJ2-3	TRBD2	TRBV6-4
TGTGCCAGCAGCTTAGTTGATGAGGTCTACACCTTC	CASSLVDEVYTF	-	TRBJ1-2	-	TRBV7-8